This T cell receptor (beta chain) stems from a study of T cell responses to AZD1222 COVID-19 vaccine. V was pared by 6 bases and J by 0 bases, with 15 bases between. This CDR3 has 16 amino acids. Germline assignment: CDR1 LNHDA and CDR2 SQIVND (reference sequence). Study results and limitations: Among AZD1222 vaccinees, only five to seven were seropositive at baseline. Along spike, vaccine-associated CD4 TCRs were found throughout, with dominance at 160-218 and 743-854.

This clone was detected once. Its antigen is unidentified. Libraries were prepared by immunoSEQ multiplex PCR; TCRdb keeps only in-frame clonotypes and omits some of them. In the table there are 80,000 to 90,000 clones, about 91% of which are singletons. The TCR sequence derives from an adult in good health. This chain links TRBV19 with TRBJ1-5; unclear D gene. The sequenced sample was peripheral blood, obtained on day 0 of AZD1222 vaccination. CDR3 protein: CASRPSGWYSNQPQHF. For the CDR3, the DNA is TGTGCCAGTAGGCCCTCGGGCTGGTATAGCAATCAGCCCCAGCATTTT.